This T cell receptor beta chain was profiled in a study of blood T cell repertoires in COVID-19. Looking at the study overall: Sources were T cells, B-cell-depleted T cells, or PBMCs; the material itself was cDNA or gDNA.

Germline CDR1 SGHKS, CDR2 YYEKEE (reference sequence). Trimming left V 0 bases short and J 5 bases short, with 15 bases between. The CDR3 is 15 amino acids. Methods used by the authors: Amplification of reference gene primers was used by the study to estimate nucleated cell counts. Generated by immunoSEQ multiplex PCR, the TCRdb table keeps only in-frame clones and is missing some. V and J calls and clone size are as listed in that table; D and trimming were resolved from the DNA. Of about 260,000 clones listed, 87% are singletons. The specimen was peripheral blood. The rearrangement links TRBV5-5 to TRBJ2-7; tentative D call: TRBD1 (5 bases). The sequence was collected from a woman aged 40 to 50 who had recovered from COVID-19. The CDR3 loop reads CASSLVRGGLHEQYF. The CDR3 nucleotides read TGTGCCAGCAGCTTGGTAAGGGGTGGGCTCCACGAGCAGTACTTC.